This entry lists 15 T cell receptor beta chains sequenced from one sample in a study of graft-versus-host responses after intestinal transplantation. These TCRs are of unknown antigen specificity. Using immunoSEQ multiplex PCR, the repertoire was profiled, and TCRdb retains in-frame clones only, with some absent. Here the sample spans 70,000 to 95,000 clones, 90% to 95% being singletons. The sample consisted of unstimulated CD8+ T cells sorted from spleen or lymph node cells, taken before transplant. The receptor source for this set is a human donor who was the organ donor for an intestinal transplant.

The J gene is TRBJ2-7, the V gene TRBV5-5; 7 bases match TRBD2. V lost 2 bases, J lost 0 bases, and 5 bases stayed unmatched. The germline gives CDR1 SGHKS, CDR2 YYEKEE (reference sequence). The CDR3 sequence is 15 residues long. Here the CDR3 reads CASSLTSGVSYEQYF. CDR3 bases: TGTGCCAGCAGCTTAACCAGCGGGGTCTCCTACGAGCAGTACTTC.

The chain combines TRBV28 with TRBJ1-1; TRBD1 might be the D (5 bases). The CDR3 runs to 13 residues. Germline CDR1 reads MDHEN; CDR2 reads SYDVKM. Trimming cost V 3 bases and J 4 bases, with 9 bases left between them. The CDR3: CASSFSRATEAFF. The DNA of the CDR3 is TGTGCCAGCAGTTTTTCCAGGGCCACTGAAGCTTTCTTT. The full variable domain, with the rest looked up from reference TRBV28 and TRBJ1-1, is DVKVTQSSRYLVKRTGEKVFLECVQDMDHENMFWYRQDPGLGLRLIYFSYDVKMKEKGDIPEGYSVSREKKERFSLILESASTNQTSMYLCASSFSRATEAFFGQGTRLTVV.

This CDR3 reads CASSLGVGGTDTQYF. CDR3 in DNA: TGTGCCAGCAGCTTAGGCGTAGGAGGCACAGATACGCAGTATTTT. V and J are TRBV11-2 and TRBJ2-3; D unresolved. The length of the CDR3 is 15 residues. Trimming pared 1 base from V and 1 base from J, leaving 9 bases between. In germline, CDR1 is SGHAT, CDR2 FQNNGV.

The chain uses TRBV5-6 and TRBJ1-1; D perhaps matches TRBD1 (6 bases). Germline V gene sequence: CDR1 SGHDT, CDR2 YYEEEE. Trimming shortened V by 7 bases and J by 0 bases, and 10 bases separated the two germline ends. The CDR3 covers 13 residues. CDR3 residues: CASSDSMNTEAFF. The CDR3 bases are TGTGCCAGCTCGGACAGCATGAACACTGAAGCTTTCTTT.

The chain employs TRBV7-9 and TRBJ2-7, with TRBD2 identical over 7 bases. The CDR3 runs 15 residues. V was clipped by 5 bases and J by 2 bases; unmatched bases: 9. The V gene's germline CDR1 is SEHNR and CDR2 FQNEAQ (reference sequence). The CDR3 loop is CASSRGTIVPYEQYF. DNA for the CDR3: TGTGCCAGCAGCCGAGGGACTATAGTCCCCTACGAGCAGTACTTC.

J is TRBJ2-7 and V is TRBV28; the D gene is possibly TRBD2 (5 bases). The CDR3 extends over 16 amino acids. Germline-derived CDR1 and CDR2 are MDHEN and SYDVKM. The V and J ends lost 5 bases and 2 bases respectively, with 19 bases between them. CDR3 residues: CASSPRVSVNPYEQYF. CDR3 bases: TGTGCCAGCAGTCCCCGGGTTAGCGTAAACCCCTACGAGCAGTACTTC.

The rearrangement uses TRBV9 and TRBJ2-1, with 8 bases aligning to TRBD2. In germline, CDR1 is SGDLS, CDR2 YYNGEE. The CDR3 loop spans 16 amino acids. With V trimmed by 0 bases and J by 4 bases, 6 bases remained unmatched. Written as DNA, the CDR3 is TGTGCCAGCAGCGTAGTGGCCAGCGGGGGATACAATGAGCAGTTCTTC. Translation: CASSVVASGGYNEQFF.

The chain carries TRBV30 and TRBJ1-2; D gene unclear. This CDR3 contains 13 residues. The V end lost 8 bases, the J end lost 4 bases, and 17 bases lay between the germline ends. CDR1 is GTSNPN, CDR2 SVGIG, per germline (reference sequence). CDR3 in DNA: TGTGCCGGTGGGCCGATTGGTTTCTATGGCTACACCTTC. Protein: CAGGPIGFYGYTF.

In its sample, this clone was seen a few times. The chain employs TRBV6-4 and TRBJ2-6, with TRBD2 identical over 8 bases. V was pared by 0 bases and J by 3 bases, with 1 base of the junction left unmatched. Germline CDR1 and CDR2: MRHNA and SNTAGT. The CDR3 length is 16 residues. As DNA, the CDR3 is TGTGCCAGCAGTGACTCGAGCGGGAGTGGGGCCAACGTCCTGACTTTC. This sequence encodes CASSDSSGSGANVLTF.

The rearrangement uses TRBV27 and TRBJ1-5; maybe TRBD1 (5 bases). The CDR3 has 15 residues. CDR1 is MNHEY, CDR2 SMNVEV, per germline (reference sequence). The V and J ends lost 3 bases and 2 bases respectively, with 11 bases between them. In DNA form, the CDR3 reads TGTGCCAGCAGTTTGGACGCGGGGGGCAATCAGCCCCAGCATTTT. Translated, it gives CASSLDAGGNQPQHF.

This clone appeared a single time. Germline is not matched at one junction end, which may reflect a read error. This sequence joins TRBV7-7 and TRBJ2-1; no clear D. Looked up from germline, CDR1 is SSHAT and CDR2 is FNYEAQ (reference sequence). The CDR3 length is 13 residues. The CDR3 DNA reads TGTGCTAGCAGCTTATCGCGCAACAATGAGCAGTTCTTC. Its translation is CASSLSRNNEQFF.

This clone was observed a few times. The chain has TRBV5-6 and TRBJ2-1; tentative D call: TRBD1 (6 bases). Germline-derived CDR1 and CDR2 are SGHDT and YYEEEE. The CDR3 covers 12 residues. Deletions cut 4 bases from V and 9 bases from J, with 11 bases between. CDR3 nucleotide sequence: TGTGCCAGCAGCCAGGACAGCCTTGAGCAGTTCTTC. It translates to CASSQDSLEQFF.

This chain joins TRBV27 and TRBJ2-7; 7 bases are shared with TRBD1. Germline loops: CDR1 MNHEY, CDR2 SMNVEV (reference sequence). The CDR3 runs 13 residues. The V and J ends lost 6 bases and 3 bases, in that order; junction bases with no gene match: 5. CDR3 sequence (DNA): TGTGCCAGCAGCCGGGACAGTGACTACGAGCAGTACTTC. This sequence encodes CASSRDSDYEQYF.

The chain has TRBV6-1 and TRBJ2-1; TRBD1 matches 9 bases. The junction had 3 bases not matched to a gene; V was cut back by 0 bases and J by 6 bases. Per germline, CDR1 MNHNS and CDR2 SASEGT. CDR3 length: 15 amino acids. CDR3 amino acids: CASSEAETGGNEQFF. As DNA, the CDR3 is TGTGCCAGCAGTGAAGCGGAGACAGGGGGCAATGAGCAGTTCTTC.

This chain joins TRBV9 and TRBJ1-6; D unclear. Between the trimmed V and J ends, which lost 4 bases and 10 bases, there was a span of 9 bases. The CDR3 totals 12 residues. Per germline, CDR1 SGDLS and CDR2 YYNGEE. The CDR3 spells CASSSGGSPLHF. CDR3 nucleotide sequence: TGTGCCAGCAGCTCTGGCGGCTCACCCCTCCACTTT.